This T cell receptor (beta chain) was observed in a study of a mutant IDH1 vaccine in newly diagnosed glioma. Study background: Treated patients were approximately 60% male, approximately 40% female, mean age approximately 42 years. Earlier care involved radiotherapy, temozolomide, or both, and the majority received both.

Time point: baseline, week 1 (first vaccination visit). Treatment in this sample: pre-vaccination baseline after standard-of-care therapy. The study's findings and limits: With respect to changes in top peripheral T cell clonotypes, pseudoprogression seemed unrelated. Vaccine-induced immune responses occurred in roughly 95% of patients.

Profiling relied on immunoSEQ multiplex PCR, and the TCRdb table lists in-frame clones only, not all of them. The sample lists around 64,000 clones; about 86% were seen once. Germline CDR1 reads GTSNPN; CDR2 reads SVGIG (reference sequence). The CDR3 contains 13 residues. V lost 8 bases, J lost 2 bases, and 4 bases stayed unmatched. In the case of this clone: Its antigen remains unknown.

The chain joins TRBV30 to TRBJ2-2; 8 bases are shared with TRBD2. The sequencing here drew on peripheral blood mononuclear cells (PBMCs), taken from a glioma patient treated with radiotherapy, temozolomide or both. The TCR was taken from a woman aged 18-29 years with glioma. Some clones in this sample may be carry-over from other donors' samples. The CDR3 nucleotides read TGTGCCCGGACTAGCCTTAACACCGGGGAGCTGTTTTTT. It translates to CARTSLNTGELFF. Together with reference TRBV30 and TRBJ2-2, the CDR3 gives the full variable domain: SQTIHQWPATLVQPVGSPLSLECTVEGTSNPNLYWYRQAAGRGLQLLFYSVGIGQISSEVPQNLSASRPQDRQFILSSKKLLLSDSGFYLCARTSLNTGELFFGEGSRLTVL.